The 21 T cell receptor beta chains below come from one sample, sequenced in a study of CD8+ T cells in alopecia areata. The sample's treatment: oral pan-JAK inhibitor, 5-10 mg twice daily. Investigators isolated RNA and reverse transcribed it into cDNA to act as the sequencing template. Some clones are missing from TCRdb's copy, which holds only in-frame ones; the method was immunoSEQ multiplex PCR. The sample lists approximately 210,000 clones, about three fifths occurring once. Material: CD4+ T cells sorted from blood, obtained around week 50, from a patient treated with tofacitinib. These receptors all come from a human donor with alopecia areata.

V usage is TRBV29-1 and J usage is TRBJ1-4, with D unresolved. The CDR3 sequence is 12 residues long. Germline V CDR1 and CDR2: SQVTM, ANQGSEA. V was clipped by 4 bases and J by 8 bases, with 11 bases between them. CDR3 in amino acids: CSVGEGVEKLFF. The CDR3 nucleotides read TGCAGCGTTGGAGAAGGTGTAGAAAAACTGTTTTTT.

The gene calls are TRBV15 and TRBJ1-2; D is perhaps TRBD1 (5 bases). This CDR3 spans 16 amino acids. V was trimmed by 1 base and J by 4 bases, leaving 16 bases between them. CDR1 is LNHNV and CDR2 is YYDKDF in the germline V gene (reference sequence). This chain's CDR3 is CATSRGGGLVTYGYTF. The CDR3 bases are TGTGCCACCAGCAGAGGTGGGGGACTTGTGACCTATGGCTACACCTTC.

The chain links TRBV14 to TRBJ2-1, with a possible D match to TRBD2 (5 bases). The CDR3 is 13 amino acids. Germline CDR1 and CDR2: SGHDN and FVKESK. V was trimmed by 4 bases and J by 9 bases, leaving 13 bases between them. CDR3 sequence reads: CASSPRQRGEQFF. DNA for the CDR3: TGTGCCAGCAGCCCAAGGCAACGGGGTGAGCAGTTCTTC.

CDR3 protein: CSVGFRQSNTEAFF. CDR3 DNA sequence: TGCAGCGTTGGTTTTAGGCAGTCGAACACTGAAGCTTTCTTT. The rearrangement uses TRBV29-1 and TRBJ1-1; D remains unclear. In germline, CDR1 is SQVTM, CDR2 ANQGSEA. Trimming removed 4 bases from V and 1 base from J, with 13 bases in between. This CDR3 has 14 amino acids. Filled out from reference TRBV29-1 and TRBJ1-1, the complete variable domain reads SAVISQKPSRDICQRGTSLTIQCQVDSQVTMMFWYRQQPGQSLTLIATANQGSEATYESGFVIDKFPISRPNLTFSTLTVSNMSPEDSSIYLCSVGFRQSNTEAFFGQGTRLTVV.

This sequence joins TRBV5-1 and TRBJ2-1; 10 nucleotides match TRBD2. The length of the CDR3 is 14 residues. CDR1 and CDR2 from the germline V gene are SGHRS and YFSETQ. The ends lost 4 bases at V and 7 bases at J; junction bases unmatched: 5. This chain's CDR3 is CASSVELAGNEQFF. The CDR3 DNA sequence: TGCGCCAGCAGCGTGGAACTAGCGGGAAATGAGCAGTTCTTC.

The genes are TRBV29-1 and TRBJ1-1; TRBD1 might be the D (5 bases). Germline V gives CDR1 SQVTM, CDR2 ANQGSEA. The V gene lost 2 bases and the J gene lost 10 bases, with 14 bases spanning the gap. The CDR3 runs to 12 residues. This CDR3 reads CSVEIGDRPAFF. CDR3 coding DNA: TGCAGCGTTGAAATCGGAGACAGACCAGCTTTCTTT.

The gene calls are TRBV11-2 and TRBJ2-1; D may be TRBD1 (6 bases). Between the trimmed V and J ends, which lost 6 bases and 1 base, there was a span of 16 bases. The CDR3 consists of 16 residues. Germline CDR1 SGHAT, CDR2 FQNNGV. This CDR3 is CASRSPGGTSYNEQFF. The DNA of the CDR3 is TGTGCCAGCAGATCCCCTGGGGGCACGTCCTACAATGAGCAGTTCTTC.

This chain links TRBV7-3 with TRBJ2-1, with 9 nucleotides matching TRBD2. V was clipped by 5 bases and J by 9 bases; unmatched bases: 8. Germline CDR1 and CDR2: SGHTA and FQGTGA. The CDR3 loop spans 14 amino acids. In DNA, the CDR3 is TGTGCCAGCAGCCCGGGGACTAGCATTCGTGAGCAGTTCTTC. It encodes CASSPGTSIREQFF.

This chain links TRBV7-2 with TRBJ2-1; the D gene could be TRBD1 or TRBD2 (5 bases each). The length of the CDR3 is 15 residues. Trimming stripped 3 bases from V and 8 bases from J, with 17 bases between. Looked up from germline, CDR1 is SGHTA and CDR2 is FQGNSA. The CDR3 loop reads CASSFQTSGPHEQFF. CDR3 nucleotide sequence: TGTGCCAGCAGCTTTCAAACGTCGGGGCCCCATGAGCAGTTCTTC.

The chain has TRBV2 and TRBJ2-5; D possibly corresponds to TRBD1 (6 bases). CDR3 length: 13 amino acids. Germline CDR1 SNHLY, CDR2 FYNNEI. V was clipped by 7 bases and J by 3 bases, with 12 bases between them. This CDR3 reads CASNPGVKETQYF. The DNA for the CDR3 is TGTGCCAGCAACCCAGGGGTGAAAGAGACCCAGTACTTC.

This chain links TRBV29-1 with TRBJ1-4, with D possibly matching TRBD1 (5 bases). This CDR3 has 13 residues. V shed 2 bases and J shed 3 bases, with 7 bases lying between them. Germline values: CDR1 SQVTM, CDR2 ANQGSEA. The CDR3 DNA is TGCAGCGTTGAACGACAGCCTAATGAAAAACTGTTTTTT. It codes for CSVERQPNEKLFF. Looking up the rest from reference TRBV29-1 and TRBJ1-4 gives the full variable domain: SAVISQKPSRDICQRGTSLTIQCQVDSQVTMMFWYRQQPGQSLTLIATANQGSEATYESGFVIDKFPISRPNLTFSTLTVSNMSPEDSSIYLCSVERQPNEKLFFGSGTQLSVL.

J is TRBJ1-1 and V is TRBV29-1; D gene uncertain. The V and J ends lost 5 bases and 0 bases respectively, with 10 bases between them. Germline CDR1 SQVTM, CDR2 ANQGSEA. This CDR3 is 13 amino acids long. CDR3 sequence (DNA): TGCAGCGTTATAAACAGCATGAACACTGAAGCTTTCTTT. This translates into CSVINSMNTEAFF.

The CDR3: CASRLQGAYTEAFF. Here the CDR3 DNA reads TGTGCCAGCAGATTACAGGGGGCGTACACTGAAGCTTTCTTT. The chain employs TRBV27 and TRBJ1-1; 9 bases map to TRBD1. The germline V gene has CDR1 MNHEY and CDR2 SMNVEV (reference sequence). The CDR3 length is 14 residues. The trim removed 6 bases at V and 3 bases at J, leaving 5 bases unmatched.

The chain employs TRBV29-1 and TRBJ2-7; D ambiguous. Germline V gene lookup returns CDR1 SQVTM and CDR2 ANQGSEA. This CDR3 has 12 amino acids. Between the trimmed V and J ends, which lost 4 bases and 1 base, there was a span of 8 bases. The CDR3 DNA is TGCAGCGTTGGTTGGCAGTCCTACGAGCAGTACTTC. Protein product: CSVGWQSYEQYF.

This clone was seen a few times. V usage is TRBV4-3 and J usage is TRBJ1-6; TRBD1 is a possible D gene (5 bases). The CDR3 runs to 16 residues. V dropped 4 bases and J dropped 3 bases, with 13 bases sitting between them. CDR1 is LGHNA, CDR2 YSLEER, per germline. CDR3 nucleotides: TGCGCCAGCAGCCCGTCAGGGAAGGGCTATAATTCACCCCTCCACTTT. Translated, it gives CASSPSGKGYNSPLHF.

The chain has TRBV2 and TRBJ1-2; weak D call: TRBD1 (6 bases). This CDR3 contains 14 residues. CDR1 is SNHLY, CDR2 FYNNEI, per germline. Trimming took off 1 base at V and 4 bases at J, with 10 bases between the two ends. DNA for the CDR3: TGTGCCAGCAGTGAAGATACAGGGTCCTATGGCTACACCTTC. This translates into CASSEDTGSYGYTF.

The J gene is TRBJ1-1, the V gene TRBV29-1, with TRBD1 as a possible D gene (6 bases). Germline CDR1 and CDR2: SQVTM and ANQGSEA. The CDR3 is 14 amino acids. The V end lost 3 bases, the J end lost 1 base, and 12 bases lay between the germline ends. The CDR3, as DNA: TGCAGCGTTGACAGGGGACACCAGAACACTGAAGCTTTCTTT. It is translated as CSVDRGHQNTEAFF.

This clone appeared a single time. The V gene is TRBV14, the J gene TRBJ1-1; D is ambiguous. Trimming stripped 1 base from V and 8 bases from J, with 11 bases between. The CDR3 has 13 amino acids. Germline-derived CDR1 and CDR2 are SGHDN and FVKESK. The CDR3 DNA reads as TGTGCCAGCAGCCAAGCGTCCCGTGCCGAAGCTTTCTTT. Its protein product is CASSQASRAEAFF.

The chain couples TRBV30 to TRBJ1-2, with TRBD1 matching 7 bases. This CDR3 region has 12 residues. Looked up from germline, CDR1 is GTSNPN and CDR2 is SVGIG (reference sequence). V was clipped by 3 bases and J by 4 bases; unmatched bases: 2. The CDR3 nucleotides read TGTGCCTGGAGGGGACAGCCCTATGGCTACACCTTC. Its protein product is CAWRGQPYGYTF. Variable domain in full (rest from reference TRBV30 and TRBJ1-2): SQTIHQWPATLVQPVGSPLSLECTVEGTSNPNLYWYRQAAGRGLQLLFYSVGIGQISSEVPQNLSASRPQDRQFILSSKKLLLSDSGFYLCAWRGQPYGYTFGSGTRLTVV.

The chain couples TRBV4-2 to TRBJ1-2; D is perhaps TRBD1 (5 bases). V was trimmed by 0 bases and J by 5 bases, leaving 7 bases between them. This CDR3 spans 13 amino acids. The germline V gene has CDR1 LGHNA and CDR2 YNFKEQ. Here the CDR3 DNA reads TGTGCCAGCAGCCAAGACAGGGTATATGGCTACACCTTC. Translating it yields CASSQDRVYGYTF.

The V gene is TRBV6-5, the J gene TRBJ1-2; TRBD1 matches 9 bases. There are 15 residues in the CDR3. Germline CDR1 is MNHEY and CDR2 is SVGAGI. Unmatched junction bases numbered 13, after V lost 6 bases and J lost 8 bases. The CDR3 is CASSNRDRVSSGYTF. The CDR3 nucleotides read TGTGCCAGCAGCAACCGGGACAGGGTTTCCTCAGGCTACACCTTC.